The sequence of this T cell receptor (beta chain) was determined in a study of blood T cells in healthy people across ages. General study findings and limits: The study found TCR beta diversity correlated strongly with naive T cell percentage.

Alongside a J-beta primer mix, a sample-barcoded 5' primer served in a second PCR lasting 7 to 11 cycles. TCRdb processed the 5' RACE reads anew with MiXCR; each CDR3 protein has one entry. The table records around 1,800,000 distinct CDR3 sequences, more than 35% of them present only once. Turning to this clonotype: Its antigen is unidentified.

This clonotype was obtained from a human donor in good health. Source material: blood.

CDR3 sequence: CASNSVGPSLSYGYTF. In DNA form, the CDR3 reads TGCGCCAGCAACTCAGTCGGGCCTTCCTTATCTTATGGCTACACCTTC. V is TRBV4-1 and J is TRBJ1-2, with D unresolved. The CDR3 contains 16 residues. Germline-derived CDR1 and CDR2 are MGHRA and YSYEKL. Trimming removed 7 bases at V and 5 bases at J, with 23 bases between.